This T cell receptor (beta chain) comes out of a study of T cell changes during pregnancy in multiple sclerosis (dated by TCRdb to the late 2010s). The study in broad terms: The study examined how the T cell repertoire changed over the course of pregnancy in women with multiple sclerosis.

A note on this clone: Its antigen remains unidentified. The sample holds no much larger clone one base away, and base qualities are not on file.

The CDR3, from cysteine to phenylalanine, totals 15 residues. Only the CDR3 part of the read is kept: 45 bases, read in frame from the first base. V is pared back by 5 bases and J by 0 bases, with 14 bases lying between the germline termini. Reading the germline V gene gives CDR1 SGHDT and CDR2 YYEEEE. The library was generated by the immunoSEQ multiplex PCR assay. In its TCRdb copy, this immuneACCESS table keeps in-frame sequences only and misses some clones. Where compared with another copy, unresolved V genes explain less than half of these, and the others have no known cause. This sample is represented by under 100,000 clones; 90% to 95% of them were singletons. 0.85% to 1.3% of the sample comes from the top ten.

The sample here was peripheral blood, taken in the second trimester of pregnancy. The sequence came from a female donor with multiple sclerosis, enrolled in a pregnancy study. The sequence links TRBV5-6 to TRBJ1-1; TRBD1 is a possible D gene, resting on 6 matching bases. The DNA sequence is TGTGCCAGCAGAAAACGGACAGTCTTGAACACTGAAGCTTTCTTT. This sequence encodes CASRKRTVLNTEAFF.